The 20 T cell receptor beta chains reported below all come from one sample, sequenced in a study of shared clonotypes between healthy human individuals. Clones were sequenced by immunoSEQ multiplex PCR, and TCRdb holds only the in-frame ones, with some missing. The profile shows some 2,500,000 clones, roughly 92% of them singletons. Sample: naive CD4+ T cells from PBMCs. Specified subset: CD45RA+ positively selected. These receptor sequences come from a man younger than 30 in good health. Some clones in this sample may be carry-over from other donors' samples.

CDR3 coding DNA: TGTGCCAGCAGTAATAGGCCCCTCTATGGCTACACCTTC. Translated, it gives CASSNRPLYGYTF. V gene TRBV28 combines with J gene TRBJ1-2; the D is unclear. The CDR3 loop spans 13 amino acids. The V end lost 5 bases, the J end lost 4 bases, and 11 bases lay between the germline ends. From germline, CDR1 is MDHEN and CDR2 SYDVKM.

This clone was seen only once. V is TRBV28 and J is TRBJ2-2, with a possible D match to TRBD1 (5 bases). The CDR3 runs 16 residues. The V end lost 7 bases, the J end lost 4 bases, and 19 bases lay between the germline ends. CDR1 is MDHEN and CDR2 is SYDVKM in the germline V gene. This CDR3 reads CASIPPQGVGTGELFF. CDR3 coding DNA: TGTGCCAGCATCCCGCCCCAGGGTGTTGGCACCGGGGAGCTGTTTTTT.

The chain links TRBV11-1 to TRBJ2-7; no firm D call. CDR1 SGHAT and CDR2 FQDESV come from the germline V gene (reference sequence). This CDR3 region has 14 residues. The V end was cut by 1 base, the J end by 5 bases, with 12 bases between. This chain's CDR3 is CASSLGPVGHEQYF. The CDR3 region has the DNA TGTGCCAGCAGCTTAGGACCTGTTGGGCACGAGCAGTACTTC.

CDR3 in DNA: TGTGCCAGCAGTTACTCGGGGGACCTTCGCACAGATACGCAGTATTTT. Translating it yields CASSYSGDLRTDTQYF. This chain links TRBV6-6 with TRBJ2-3, with D possibly being TRBD1 or TRBD2 (5 bases each). The CDR3 spans 16 residues. Trimming left V 0 bases short and J 1 base short, with 11 bases between. The germline V gene encodes CDR1 MNHNY and CDR2 SVGAGI (reference sequence).

The chain combines TRBV6-5 with TRBJ2-2; no definite D call. The CDR3 loop spans 13 amino acids. Germline-derived CDR1 and CDR2 are MNHEY and SVGAGI. Trimming removed 8 bases at V and 2 bases at J, with 9 bases between. CDR3 nucleotides: TGTGCCAGCGGAACCGTTAACACCGGGGAGCTGTTTTTT. Protein: CASGTVNTGELFF.

This chain uses TRBV2 with TRBJ1-5; D may be TRBD1 (5 bases). The germline gives CDR1 SNHLY, CDR2 FYNNEI. This CDR3 is 14 amino acids long. V dropped 7 bases and J dropped 4 bases, with 14 bases sitting between them. The chain's CDR3 is CASITDSRNQPQHF. The DNA of the CDR3 is TGTGCCAGCATTACTGACAGTAGGAATCAGCCCCAGCATTTT.

The J gene is TRBJ2-7, the V gene TRBV11-2; the D is unclear. Germline CDR1 SGHAT, CDR2 FQNNGV. V was shortened by 3 bases and J by 0 bases, with 9 bases between the two germline ends. The CDR3 length is 14 residues. The CDR3: CASSFPTASYEQYF. Here the CDR3 DNA reads TGTGCCAGCAGCTTCCCAACAGCCTCCTACGAGCAGTACTTC. Full variable domain (rest looked up from reference TRBV11-2 and TRBJ2-7): EAGVAQSPRYKIIEKRQSVAFWCNPISGHATLYWYQQILGQGPKLLIQFQNNGVVDDSQLPKDRFSAERLKGVDSTLKIQPAKLEDSAVYLCASSFPTASYEQYFGPGTRLTVT.

The J gene is TRBJ1-1, the V gene TRBV27, with 9 positions matching TRBD1. Losses at the gene ends were 3 bases for V and 11 bases for J; bases not matched to a gene: 4. This CDR3 contains 12 residues. The germline gives CDR1 MNHEY, CDR2 SMNVEV (reference sequence). CDR3 protein: CASSFVGQGAFF. DNA for the CDR3: TGTGCCAGCAGTTTCGTCGGACAGGGGGCTTTCTTT.

This chain uses TRBV5-1 with TRBJ1-1; D gene unclear. The germline CDR1 and CDR2 sequences are SGHRS and YFSETQ. The CDR3 has 15 residues. V dropped 0 bases and J dropped 3 bases, with 12 bases sitting between them. CDR3 sequence reads: CASSLAVGRDTEAFF. The CDR3 nucleotides are TGCGCCAGCAGCTTGGCCGTAGGGAGGGACACTGAAGCTTTCTTT.

This clone was recorded only once. V and J are TRBV28 and TRBJ2-1; TRBD1 is a possible D gene (5 bases). Germline CDR1 is MDHEN and CDR2 is SYDVKM. V lost 3 bases and J lost 3, with 9 bases in between. There are 14 residues in the CDR3. The CDR3 protein is CASSLGLRYNEQFF. The CDR3 coding sequence is TGTGCCAGCAGTTTGGGGCTTCGCTACAATGAGCAGTTCTTC.

The chain employs TRBV6-1 and TRBJ2-7; 7 positions match TRBD1. After removal of 10 bases from V and 7 bases from J, the junction contained 10 bases not matched to a gene. This CDR3 region has 12 residues. Germline lookup yields CDR1 MNHNS and CDR2 SASEGT. The CDR3 coding sequence is TGTGCCATCCAGGGGGTGTGGCTAGAGCAGTACTTC. Translation gives CAIQGVWLEQYF.

The chain uses TRBV6-5 and TRBJ1-1; D may be TRBD1 (5 bases). Trimming took off 2 bases at V and 3 bases at J, with 10 bases between the two ends. Per the germline V gene, CDR1 is MNHEY and CDR2 is SVGAGI. CDR3 length: 14 amino acids. In DNA form, the CDR3 reads TGTGCCAGCAGTTACGCGGGGCAATACACTGAAGCTTTCTTT. Protein product: CASSYAGQYTEAFF.

The CDR3 coding sequence is TGTGCCAGCAGCGTAGGACACACTGAAGCTTTCTTT. Its protein product is CASSVGHTEAFF. This rearrangement joins TRBV7-9 to TRBJ1-1; D ambiguous. Germline assignment: CDR1 SEHNR and CDR2 FQNEAQ (reference sequence). There are 12 residues in the CDR3. V lost 5 bases and J lost 3, with 7 bases in between.

The rearrangement uses TRBV27 and TRBJ1-2, with D tentatively TRBD1 (6 bases). Germline CDR1 is MNHEY and CDR2 is SMNVEV (reference sequence). The CDR3 sequence is 17 residues long. V lost 2 bases, J lost 7 bases, and 23 bases lay in between. This CDR3 reads CASSLTPWGQGRGGYTF. The CDR3 nucleotides are TGTGCCAGCAGTTTAACCCCATGGGGGCAGGGGAGGGGTGGCTACACCTTC.

As to this clone: Other DNA sequences of this sample code for an identical CDR3. V and J are TRBV18 and TRBJ2-7; no reliable D call. The CDR3 sequence is 12 residues long. Germline V gene lookup returns CDR1 KGHSH and CDR2 LQKENI. V lost 1 base to trimming and J lost 3 bases, with 4 bases between them. CDR3 sequence: CASSPRGYEQYF. The CDR3 nucleotides read TGTGCCAGCTCACCACGGGGCTACGAGCAGTACTTC.

In this sample, this clone turned up once. This sequence joins TRBV6-5 and TRBJ2-7; maybe TRBD1 (5 bases). V lost 0 bases and J lost 4, with 16 bases in between. The CDR3 sequence is 16 residues long. Germline CDR1 MNHEY, CDR2 SVGAGI. The CDR3 region has the DNA TGTGCCAGCAGTTACTCGATGCGACAGAAGAGATACGAGCAGTACTTC. Amino acids: CASSYSMRQKRYEQYF.

This chain connects TRBV5-1 to TRBJ1-1; TRBD1 might be the D (5 bases). The V gene lost 1 base and the J gene lost 1 base, with 11 bases spanning the gap. CDR3 length: 15 residues. CDR1 is SGHRS, CDR2 YFSETQ, per germline. DNA of the CDR3: TGCGCCAGCAGCTTGTTGAGGGGAGGGAACACTGAAGCTTTCTTT. Residues: CASSLLRGGNTEAFF.

The V and J genes are TRBV5-1 and TRBJ2-2; a weak D match, TRBD2 (5 bases). Germline V CDR1 and CDR2: SGHRS, YFSETQ. There are 16 residues in the CDR3. The V gene lost 0 bases and the J gene lost 5 bases, with 14 bases spanning the gap. The CDR3 loop is CASSLDAEPGTGELFF. The CDR3 DNA follows: TGCGCCAGCAGCTTGGATGCGGAGCCGGGAACCGGGGAGCTGTTTTTT.

The chain links TRBV28 to TRBJ2-5; 7 bases fit TRBD1. The CDR3 covers 14 residues. Germline assignment: CDR1 MDHEN and CDR2 SYDVKM. The trim removed 2 bases at V and 5 bases at J, leaving 5 bases unmatched. CDR3 amino acids: CASSLNRGYETQYF. The CDR3 DNA is TGTGCCAGCAGTTTAAACAGGGGCTACGAGACCCAGTACTTC. The full variable domain, its missing parts supplied by reference TRBV28 and TRBJ2-5, is DVKVTQSSRYLVKRTGEKVFLECVQDMDHENMFWYRQDPGLGLRLIYFSYDVKMKEKGDIPEGYSVSREKKERFSLILESASTNQTSMYLCASSLNRGYETQYFGPGTRLLVL.

The sample holds one count of this clone. The J gene is TRBJ1-4, the V gene TRBV19; D is unresolved. V lost 5 bases to trimming and J lost 8 bases, with 15 bases between them. The germline V gene encodes CDR1 LNHDA and CDR2 SQIVND (reference sequence). The CDR3 is 14 residues long. The CDR3 loop is CASSVWGVREKLFF. CDR3 sequence (DNA): TGTGCCAGTAGTGTCTGGGGAGTAAGGGAAAAACTGTTTTTT.